One and the same sample provided the 19 T cell receptor beta chains below, sequenced in a study of T cell responses to AZD1222 COVID-19 vaccine. Generated by immunoSEQ multiplex PCR, the TCRdb table keeps only in-frame clones and is missing some. This repertoire shows 140,000 to 150,000 clones, about 94% found once; its top ten account for about 5.1%. The specimen was peripheral blood, collected on day 0 of AZD1222 vaccination. These TCRs come from an adult in good health.

The chain has TRBV6-5 and TRBJ2-6; 7 bases line up with TRBD2. V trimming: 3 bases; J trimming: 4 bases; junction bases outside the gene matches: 6. The CDR3 is 16 amino acids. Germline CDR1 reads MNHEY; CDR2 reads SVGAGI. The CDR3 DNA sequence: TGTGCCAGCAGTTATTGGGGGGGTTCCGGGGCCAACGTCCTGACTTTC. Translating gives CASSYWGGSGANVLTF.

For the CDR3, the DNA is TGTGCCAGCAGTTTACTTCAGGGTAGCAATGAAAAACTGTTTTTT. This sequence encodes CASSLLQGSNEKLFF. The chain links TRBV27 to TRBJ1-4, with D perhaps matching TRBD1 (5 bases). The V end was cut by 2 bases, the J end by 5 bases, with 12 bases between. The CDR3 length is 15 residues. Per the germline V gene, CDR1 is MNHEY and CDR2 is SMNVEV (reference sequence).

This clone appeared a single time. The chain recombines TRBV5-1 with TRBJ1-4, with D perhaps matching TRBD1 (6 bases). The CDR3 consists of 14 residues. Trimming removed 4 bases at V and 6 bases at J, with 13 bases between. Germline CDR1 SGHRS, CDR2 YFSETQ. The CDR3 region is CASSPDRSDEKLFF. In DNA, the CDR3 is TGCGCCAGCAGCCCTGACAGGTCTGATGAAAAACTGTTTTTT.

This rearrangement joins TRBV6-1 to TRBJ1-1, with a possible D match to TRBD1 (5 bases). Between the trimmed V and J ends, which lost 0 bases and 4 bases, there was a span of 9 bases. CDR3 length equals 14 residues. Germline-derived CDR1 and CDR2 are MNHNS and SASEGT. CDR3 nucleotide sequence: TGTGCCAGCAGTGAAGCGCTGGGGACCACTGAAGCTTTCTTT. As protein: CASSEALGTTEAFF.

CDR3 protein: CASSLGQPQHF. The CDR3 nucleotides are TGTGCCAGTAGCCTTGGACAGCCCCAGCATTTT. This chain links TRBV19 with TRBJ1-5; no reliable D call. Trimming took 6 bases from V and 7 from J, leaving 7 bases between them. The CDR3 is 11 amino acids. Germline CDR1 reads LNHDA; CDR2 reads SQIVND (reference sequence).

The CDR3 DNA sequence: TGTGCCAGCAGCTTATCCGGCAACACTGAAGCTTTCTTT. As protein: CASSLSGNTEAFF. The chain joins TRBV7-9 to TRBJ1-1; no definite D call. The CDR3 runs 13 residues. The germline V and J ends were trimmed by 2 bases and 2 bases, with 6 bases remaining between them. Germline loops: CDR1 SEHNR, CDR2 FQNEAQ (reference sequence).

The chain employs TRBV14 and TRBJ2-6; tentative D call: TRBD1 (5 bases). Trimming stripped 5 bases from V and 0 bases from J, with 8 bases between. CDR3 length: 15 residues. The V gene's germline CDR1 is SGHDN and CDR2 FVKESK. The DNA of the CDR3 is TGTGCCAGCAGCAACAGGTTCTCTGGGGCCAACGTCCTGACTTTC. As protein: CASSNRFSGANVLTF.

The chain joins TRBV11-3 to TRBJ2-7; a possible D gene is TRBD2 (6 bases). V was pared by 3 bases and J by 6 bases, with 9 bases between. From germline, CDR1 is SGHNT and CDR2 YENEEA. The CDR3 is 12 residues long. The CDR3 reads CASSLYGGEQYF. The CDR3 DNA reads as TGTGCCAGCAGCTTGTACGGGGGCGAGCAGTACTTC.

This chain joins TRBV7-3 and TRBJ1-1; D ambiguous. CDR1 and CDR2 from the germline V gene are SGHTA and FQGTGA. CDR3 length: 14 amino acids. Trimming took 1 base from V and 1 from J, leaving 7 bases between them. CDR3: CASSLNTRNTEAFF. The CDR3 DNA reads as TGTGCCAGCAGCTTAAATACGCGGAACACTGAAGCTTTCTTT.

The CDR3 DNA reads TGTGCCAGCAGCGTAGGGTCCCAGGTTGGAAATTCACCCCTCCACTTT. Translation gives CASSVGSQVGNSPLHF. The gene calls are TRBV9 and TRBJ1-6, with D hard to call. V was shortened by 0 bases and J by 7 bases, with 14 bases between the two germline ends. The CDR3 runs to 16 residues. Germline loops: CDR1 SGDLS, CDR2 YYNGEE.

The chain recombines TRBV19 with TRBJ1-1; no firm D call. CDR3 length: 14 residues. V was trimmed by 4 bases and J by 1 base, leaving 10 bases between them. CDR1 is LNHDA and CDR2 is SQIVND in the germline V gene (reference sequence). The CDR3 DNA follows: TGTGCCAGTAGTACCCACGAGAGGAACACTGAAGCTTTCTTT. It is translated as CASSTHERNTEAFF.

This clone was counted once. This chain uses TRBV5-5 with TRBJ2-2; 7 nucleotides line up with TRBD2. The CDR3 extends over 14 amino acids. Germline CDR1 SGHKS, CDR2 YYEKEE (reference sequence). Trimming took 1 base from V and 7 from J; bases not matched to a gene: 4. The chain's CDR3 is CASSLSGIGGELFF. The CDR3 nucleotides read TGTGCCAGCAGCTTGAGCGGGATTGGCGGGGAGCTGTTTTTT.

The V gene is TRBV6-4, the J gene TRBJ2-3, with 9 bases identical to TRBD2. This CDR3 spans 15 amino acids. V was pared by 3 bases and J by 2 bases, with 3 bases of the junction left unmatched. Germline values: CDR1 MRHNA, CDR2 SNTAGT. Here the CDR3 DNA reads TGTGCCAGCAGTGAGCTAGCGGGGTTCACAGATACGCAGTATTTT. This codes for CASSELAGFTDTQYF.

V gene TRBV6-5 combines with J gene TRBJ1-5; D unresolved. CDR1 MNHEY and CDR2 SVGAGI come from the germline V gene. Trimming stripped 8 bases from V and 5 bases from J, with 13 bases between. The CDR3 spans 13 residues. The CDR3 loop reads CASGPSAYQPQHF. The CDR3 DNA reads TGTGCCAGCGGGCCTTCGGCTTATCAGCCCCAGCATTTT.

This chain links TRBV5-1 with TRBJ2-7, with TRBD2 matching over 8 bases. V was pared by 4 bases and J by 2 bases, with 5 bases of the junction left unmatched. CDR1 SGHRS and CDR2 YFSETQ come from the germline V gene. The length of the CDR3 is 14 residues. The CDR3 loop is CASSEGLVPYEQYF. CDR3 nucleotides: TGCGCCAGCAGCGAGGGACTAGTTCCCTACGAGCAGTACTTC.

In this sample, this clone turned up once. J is TRBJ2-7 and V is TRBV5-4; D possibly corresponds to TRBD2 (5 bases). Per the germline V gene, CDR1 is SGHNT and CDR2 is YYREEE (reference sequence). V was cut by 0 bases and J by 6 bases, with 16 bases left in between. The CDR3 is 15 amino acids. CDR3 sequence reads: CASSLDGESLGEQYF. The CDR3 DNA follows: TGTGCCAGCAGCTTGGACGGGGAGAGTTTAGGCGAGCAGTACTTC.

This clone was seen once. The V gene is TRBV5-1, the J gene TRBJ1-6; tentative D call: TRBD1 (5 bases). Germline V gene data show CDR1 as SGHRS and CDR2 as YFSETQ. V lost 5 bases and J 0 bases, leaving 9 bases between the germline ends. The CDR3 spans 15 residues. The DNA for the CDR3 is TGCGCCAGCAGAAGCGGGGGCTCCTATAATTCACCCCTCCACTTT. This encodes CASRSGGSYNSPLHF. The full variable domain, its missing parts supplied by reference TRBV5-1 and TRBJ1-6, is KAGVTQTPRYLIKTRGQQVTLSCSPISGHRSVSWYQQTPGQGLQFLFEYFSETQRNKGNFPGRFSGRQFSNSRSEMNVSTLELGDSALYLCASRSGGSYNSPLHFGNGTRLTVT.

V and J are TRBV30 and TRBJ2-1; TRBD2 agrees at 14 bases. CDR1 is GTSNPN, CDR2 SVGIG, per germline (reference sequence). J gave up 7 bases and V 2 bases, and 10 bases lay outside the gene matches. CDR3 length: 17 amino acids. Here the CDR3 reads CAWSPRLAGGPWNEQFF. The CDR3 nucleotides read TGTGCCTGGAGTCCAAGACTAGCGGGAGGGCCTTGGAATGAGCAGTTCTTC.

The V and J genes are TRBV19 and TRBJ2-1, with TRBD2 matching 7 bases. The J segment lost 9 bases and the V segment lost 5 bases, leaving 7 bases of the junction unmatched. CDR1 is LNHDA, CDR2 SQIVND, per germline (reference sequence). CDR3 length: 13 residues. The CDR3 sequence: CASSGWGGPEQFF. CDR3 nucleotides: TGTGCCAGTAGTGGGTGGGGAGGGCCTGAGCAGTTCTTC.